The sequence of this T cell receptor beta chain was determined in a study of CD8 T cells in ankylosing spondylitis (dated by TCRdb to between 2016 and 2019). In terms of the full investigation: The study set out to find disease-linked TCR variants by profiling T cell receptor beta repertoires in ankylosing spondylitis patients and healthy donors. The full study cohort comprised about 24 ankylosing spondylitis patients and 85 to 120 healthy donors. Peripheral blood was sampled, and synovial fluid was also collected from ankylosing spondylitis patients.

Turning to this clonotype: Its recognized antigen is unknown. Base qualities are missing; no much larger clone stands one base away.

General conclusions and limits of the study: In peripheral blood, the disease-linked clones were found at relatively low frequencies and had a CD8+ phenotype. According to the report, matched synovial fluid samples from ankylosing spondylitis patients were significantly enriched for the disease-linked clones. Some motif variants had previously been reported in the synovial fluid and blood of reactive arthritis patients, which suggests shared mechanisms of disease initiation. Blood from ankylosing spondylitis patients appeared to be characterized by a TCR beta motif composed of under ten highly homologous amino acid variants.

The listed sequencing device is Illumina HiSeq 2500. Quantitative 5'-RACE with molecular barcodes was the method used to prepare the TCR beta libraries. The authors' analysis ran thus. A new computational method based on a probabilistic model of VDJ rearrangement was used to identify disease-linked TCR variants. TCRdb reran the public reads through fastp at Q25 and MiXCR, keeping productive beta chains. When rows share a CDR3 protein, they turn into one entry using the most common DNA and genes. The V and J calls were not made by the authors but by TCRdb's processing. This sample lists about 540,000 distinct CDR3 sequences; roughly 13% were detected once. Nearly 7% of the sample rests with the top ten. V lost 1 base and J lost 4 bases; the stretch between them is 7 bases long. For CDR1 and CDR2, the germline V gene lists SGHDN and FVKESK. Its CDR3 holds 13 amino acids, cysteine through phenylalanine. Only CDR3 DNA remains: 39 bases, in frame from the first base.

The sequence was obtained from a male donor with ankylosing spondylitis. This sequence uses TRBV14 and TRBJ1-1, with the D gene not clear enough to name. Sequencing was done on a sample of blood, either unsorted or a sorted T cell fraction (not recorded which). The CDR3 has the sequence CASSQGVVTEAFF. The DNA sequence is as follows: TGTGCCAGCAGCCAAGGCGTGGTCACTGAAGCTTTCTTT.